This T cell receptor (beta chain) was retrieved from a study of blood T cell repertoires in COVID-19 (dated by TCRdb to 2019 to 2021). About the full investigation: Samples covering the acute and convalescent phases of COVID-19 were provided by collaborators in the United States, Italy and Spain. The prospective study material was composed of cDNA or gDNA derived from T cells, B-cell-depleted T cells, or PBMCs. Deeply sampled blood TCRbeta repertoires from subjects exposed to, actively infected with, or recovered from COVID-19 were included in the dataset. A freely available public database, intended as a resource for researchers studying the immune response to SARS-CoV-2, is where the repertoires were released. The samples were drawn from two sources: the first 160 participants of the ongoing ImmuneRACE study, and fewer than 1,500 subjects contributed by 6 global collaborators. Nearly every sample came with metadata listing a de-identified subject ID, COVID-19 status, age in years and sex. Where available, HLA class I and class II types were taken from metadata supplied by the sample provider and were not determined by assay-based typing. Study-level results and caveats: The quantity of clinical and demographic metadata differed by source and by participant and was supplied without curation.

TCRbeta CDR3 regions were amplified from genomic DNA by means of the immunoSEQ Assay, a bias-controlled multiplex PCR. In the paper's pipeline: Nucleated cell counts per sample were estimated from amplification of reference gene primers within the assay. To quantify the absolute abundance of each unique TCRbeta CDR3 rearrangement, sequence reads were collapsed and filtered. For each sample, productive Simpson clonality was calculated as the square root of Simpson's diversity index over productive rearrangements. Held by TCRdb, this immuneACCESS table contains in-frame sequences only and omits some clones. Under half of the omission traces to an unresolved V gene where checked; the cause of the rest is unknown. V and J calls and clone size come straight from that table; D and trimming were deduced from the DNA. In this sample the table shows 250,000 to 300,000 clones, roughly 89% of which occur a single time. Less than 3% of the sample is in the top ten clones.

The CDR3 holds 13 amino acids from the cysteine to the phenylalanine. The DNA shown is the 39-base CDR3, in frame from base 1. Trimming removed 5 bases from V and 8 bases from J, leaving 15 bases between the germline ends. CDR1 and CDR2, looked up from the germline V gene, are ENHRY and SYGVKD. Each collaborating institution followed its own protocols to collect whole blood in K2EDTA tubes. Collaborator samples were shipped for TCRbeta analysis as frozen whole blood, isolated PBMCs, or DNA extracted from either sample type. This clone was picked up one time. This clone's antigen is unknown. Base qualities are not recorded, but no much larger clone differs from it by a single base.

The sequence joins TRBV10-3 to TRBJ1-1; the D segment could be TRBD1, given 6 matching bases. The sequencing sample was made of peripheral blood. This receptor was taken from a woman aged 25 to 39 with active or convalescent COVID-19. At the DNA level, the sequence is TGTGCCATCAGTCCCAAGGGGGATAGAGAAGCTTTCTTT. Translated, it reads CAISPKGDREAFF.